This T cell receptor beta chain was identified during a study of cytomegalovirus exposure and HLA in healthy donors. To note about this clone: Its cognate antigen is unknown.

Study-level points and caveats: A classifier reportedly called cytomegalovirus status with high sensitivity and specificity.

The PCR employed 60 Vbeta primers together with 13 Jbeta primers. Using immunoSEQ multiplex PCR, the repertoire was profiled, and TCRdb retains in-frame clones only, with some absent. The repertoire holds 120,000 or so clones, with more than 60% as singletons. V lost 2 bases, J lost 6 bases, and 4 bases stayed unmatched. This CDR3 has 14 amino acids. Germline loops: CDR1 LGHNA, CDR2 YNFKEQ. The V gene is TRBV4-2, the J gene TRBJ1-1, with 9 nucleotides matching TRBD1. The source material was PBMCs. This TCR derives from a man between 18 and 29 years old in good health and CMV-seronegative. The CDR3, as DNA: TGTGCCAGCAGCCAAAACAGACAGGGGGCTGAAGCTTTCTTT. Amino acids: CASSQNRQGAEAFF.